This T cell receptor (beta chain) originates from a study of prognosis after radiotherapy for stage I lung cancer. About the research overall: Radiotherapy took the form of SBRT (3 to 5 fractions) with a biologically effective dose of at least 100 Gy.

By two-round multiplex PCR, the TCR beta CDR3 was amplified from genomic DNA. The use of primers specific to each TRBV and TRBJ gene characterized first-round PCR. Using its own MiXCR run on the multiplex PCR reads, TCRdb lists one record per CDR3 protein. The table lists 59,000 or so distinct CDR3 sequences, about 26% of them singletons, with under 10% in the top ten. Findings and caveats of the study: Medians of approximately 10,000 versus 7,000 showed unique TCR clone counts falling after stereotactic body radiation therapy.

As to this clonotype: As yet, its antigen is unknown.

Sequenced material: PBMCs, taken before or after stereotactic body radiation therapy (not recorded which). The sequence came from a donor of 50 years or more with non-small cell lung cancer.

CDR3 nucleotide sequence: TGTGCCAGTCATCGGACAGGGAGCACTGAAGCTTTCTTT. It is translated as CASHRTGSTEAFF. The chain combines TRBV12-3 or TRBV12-4 with TRBJ1-1; 8 bases are a match to TRBD1. The CDR3 length is 13 residues. V dropped 9 bases and J dropped 4; count of bases not matched to a gene: 7.